The 13 T cell receptor beta chains given below trace back to one sample, sequenced in a study of human T cells and chemical hapten exposure (dated by TCRdb to about 2021). Receptor amplification or capture employed RACE. Data came from a NextSeq 500. The public reads were reanalyzed by TCRdb: fastp trimming at Q25, MiXCR alignment, in-frame beta chains only. Rows merge per CDR3 protein into single entries with the most common DNA and genes. This sample holds 120,000 or so distinct CDR3 sequences; around 15% were observed only once. In total, the top ten clones hold about 0.85% of the sample. In the paper's terms, the time point label means: patch test 1, 2 weeks after DPC sensitization. This sample's treatment or condition label indicates: therapeutic diphenylcyclopropenone sensitization with weekly scalp DPC. Specimen: whole blood, collected in connection with sensitization to the hapten diphenylcyclopropenone (DPC). These receptors originate from a young man with alopecia areata. Some clones in this sample may be carry-over from other donors' samples.

CDR3 DNA: TGCGCCAGCAGCCAATGGACAGGGGTTCAGCCCCAGCATTTT. Protein product: CASSQWTGVQPQHF. The V gene is TRBV4-3, the J gene TRBJ1-5; 9 positions agree with TRBD1. V gave up 2 bases and J gave up 6 bases; unmatched junction bases: 2. The CDR3 length is 14 residues. CDR1 and CDR2 from the germline V gene are LGHNA and YSLEER.

Only a few counts were recorded for this clonotype. J is TRBJ2-1 and V is TRBV7-6; no clear D. The ends were cut back, 2 bases at V and 8 bases at J, with 13 bases in the middle. Germline V gene lookup returns CDR1 SGHVS and CDR2 FNYEAQ. The CDR3 covers 14 residues. In nucleotides, the CDR3 is TGTGCCAGCAGCTTATTCCCCCAGTCCGATGAGCAGTTCTTC. This codes for CASSLFPQSDEQFF.

The chain couples TRBV9 to TRBJ1-2, with D possibly being TRBD1 (5 bases). Trimming cost V 4 bases and J 1 base, with 14 bases left between them. Per germline, CDR1 SGDLS and CDR2 YYNGEE. This CDR3 has 15 residues. For the CDR3, the DNA is TGTGCCAGCAGCTTCCGGGACCGAGTTAACTATGGCTACACCTTC. Its translation is CASSFRDRVNYGYTF.

V and J are TRBV29-1 and TRBJ2-5; 7 bases line up with TRBD2. CDR1 is SQVTM, CDR2 ANQGSEA, per germline. V lost 6 bases, J lost 5 bases, and 12 bases stayed unmatched. The CDR3 runs 14 residues. The CDR3 loop reads CSVGRDPRWETQYF. As DNA, the CDR3 is TGCAGCGTGGGGAGGGACCCAAGGTGGGAGACCCAGTACTTC.

V and J are TRBV18 and TRBJ2-7; 7 nucleotides agree with TRBD2. The CDR3 is made up of 15 amino acids. Per the germline V gene, CDR1 is KGHSH and CDR2 is LQKENI. V was clipped by 5 bases and J by 4 bases; unmatched bases: 11. CDR3 region: CASSFIAGGLYEQYF. CDR3 in DNA: TGTGCCAGCTCATTCATAGCGGGCGGGCTTTACGAGCAGTACTTC.

V usage is TRBV5-1 and J usage is TRBJ2-5, with D maybe TRBD2 (6 bases). V shed 0 bases and J shed 6 bases, with 21 bases lying between them. The CDR3 contains 17 residues. The germline V gene has CDR1 SGHRS and CDR2 YFSETQ. The CDR3 region has the DNA TGCGCCAGCAGCTTGGATCCGTCCCGGGGTGCGGGGAAGACCCAGTACTTC. Translation gives CASSLDPSRGAGKTQYF.

The CDR3 here is CASNYGSYEQYF. Here the CDR3 DNA reads TGCGCCAGCAATTACGGCTCCTACGAGCAGTACTTC. The chain uses TRBV10-2 and TRBJ2-7; D unresolved. This CDR3 contains 12 residues. Germline V gene data show CDR1 as WSHSY and CDR2 as SAAADI. V dropped 7 bases and J dropped 0 bases, with 7 bases sitting between them.

The V gene is TRBV7-6, the J gene TRBJ2-7; D perhaps matches TRBD2 (5 bases). Per germline, CDR1 SGHVS and CDR2 FNYEAQ. The CDR3 is made up of 13 amino acids. The germline V and J ends were trimmed by 1 base and 6 bases, with 10 bases remaining between them. The CDR3 reads CASSLGTAGEQYF. The DNA for the CDR3 is TGTGCCAGCAGCTTAGGTACCGCGGGCGAGCAGTACTTC. The full variable domain, in which reference TRBV7-6 and TRBJ2-7 provide the parts outside the CDR3, is GAGVSQSPRYKVTKRGQDVALRCDPISGHVSLYWYRQALGQGPEFLTYFNYEAQQDKSGLPNDRFSAERPEGSISTLTIQRTEQRDSAMYRCASSLGTAGEQYFGPGTRLTVT.

This chain connects TRBV7-6 to TRBJ2-5, with D uncertain. Germline V lookup: CDR1 SGHVS, CDR2 FNYEAQ. V lost 4 bases, J lost 1 base, and 13 bases lay in between. The CDR3 consists of 15 residues. CDR3 in amino acids: CASSSMTVLQETQYF. The CDR3 region has the DNA TGTGCCAGCAGCTCGATGACGGTTCTCCAAGAGACCCAGTACTTC.

This clonotype was seen more than once but under ten times. The rearrangement uses TRBV11-2 and TRBJ2-2; D gene unclear. Trimming shortened V by 5 bases and J by 4 bases, and 17 bases separated the two germline ends. Looked up from germline, CDR1 is SGHAT and CDR2 is FQNNGV. CDR3 length equals 16 residues. The CDR3 spells CASSPVTPSSTGELFF. In DNA, the CDR3 is TGTGCCAGCAGCCCAGTTACCCCGTCGAGCACCGGGGAGCTGTTTTTT.

This clonotype was detected only a few times. This rearrangement joins TRBV12-3 or TRBV12-4 to TRBJ1-5; no clear D. With 3 bases removed from V and 4 bases from J, the gap between germline ends came to 13 bases. This CDR3 is 15 amino acids long. The CDR3 is CASSLVPGGNQPQHF. CDR3 nucleotide sequence: TGTGCCAGCAGTTTGGTTCCGGGCGGGAATCAGCCCCAGCATTTT.

The rearrangement joins TRBV20-1 to TRBJ2-3; no clear D gene. Trimming left V 7 bases short and J 4 bases short, with 9 bases between. Germline V gives CDR1 DFQATT, CDR2 SNEGSKA (reference sequence). The CDR3 runs 11 residues. As DNA, the CDR3 is TGCAGTGAGGGCAGTGCAGATACGCAGTATTTT. It yields the protein CSEGSADTQYF.

The chain has TRBV28 and TRBJ2-7, with D perhaps matching TRBD2 (5 bases). This CDR3 spans 12 amino acids. With 3 bases removed from V and 6 bases from J, the gap between germline ends came to 9 bases. The V gene's germline CDR1 is MDHEN and CDR2 SYDVKM. This CDR3 is CASSLGVAEQYF. The CDR3 region has the DNA TGTGCCAGCAGTTTGGGAGTGGCCGAGCAGTACTTC. The full variable domain, with the rest looked up from reference TRBV28 and TRBJ2-7, is DVKVTQSSRYLVKRTGEKVFLECVQDMDHENMFWYRQDPGLGLRLIYFSYDVKMKEKGDIPEGYSVSREKKERFSLILESASTNQTSMYLCASSLGVAEQYFGPGTRLTVT.